This T cell receptor (beta chain) was found in a study of cytomegalovirus exposure and HLA in healthy donors (TCRdb year 2017). With regard to the full study: In an earlier analysis of 587 of the donors, about 270 Gb of sequence data and 90 million to 120 million unique TCR beta sequences from approximately 180 million T cells were reported. Both class I and class II loci were covered by HLA typing, at four-digit resolution. An early release covering 550 to 700 HLA-typed donors comprised approximately 290 gigabases of sequencing data and around 80 million unique TCR sequences. The number of typed donors differed by locus: about 629-630 for A, B, C, DRB1 and DQB1; 500 to 550 for DQA1; some 590 for DPA1; and about 450 for DPB1. Among the approximately 420 genotyped donors, approximately 81% belonged to the genetic ancestry cluster associated with self-reported Caucasian donors. A later genetic analysis used genome-wide SNP genotypes for about 60% of the 666 donors, treating that subset as a discovery cohort. The aim of the study was to test whether cataloging public T cell receptors could identify signatures of past pathogen exposure. In the later analysis, no new phenotypic data were used to find candidate immune exposures; instead, reliance was placed on TCR beta sequences and their occurrence across donors. In addition to the first cohort of 650 to 750 subjects, a separate validation cohort of 120 different subjects was used. Donor age, sex, ethnicity and CMV serostatus were compiled alongside the repertoire data. In a later analysis, previously published TCR beta repertoires from several hundred donors were re-analyzed and high-resolution HLA genotyping was added so that TCR occurrence patterns could be studied. An earlier analysis of about 600 of the donors used high-throughput TCR beta sequencing to judge whether each TCR beta V gene segment behaved as functional or pseudogenic. The study profiled the T cell repertoires of approximately 700 subjects by immunosequencing and related them to cytomegalovirus serostatus. Several DR-DQ haplotypes were handled as single units for association and clustering because linkage in the cohort was strong. All discovery cohort repertoires had been generated on a single sequencing platform. The study combined high-throughput TCR immunosequencing, statistical association of individual TCRs with disease status, and machine learning to predict cytomegalovirus infection status. On average, roughly 250,000 unique TCR beta nucleotide sequences were sequenced per donor among roughly 430 genotyped donors of the cohort, with roughly 20% of those sequences being non-productive.

The CDR3 runs 13 amino acids, cysteine and phenylalanine included. The retained sequence is limited to the CDR3, 39 bases, with the frame set at the first base. V is reduced by 6 bases and J by 2 bases, leaving a spacing of 9 bases between them. From the germline V gene, CDR1 is MNHEY and CDR2 is SVGAGI. The cohort was made up of under 800 healthy bone marrow donors. At the time of sampling, every cohort member was nominally healthy, though immune exposures that went unrecorded were likely present. The donor was CMV seropositive and was included in the group of 250 to 350 seropositive cohort members. Every donor gave a peripheral blood sample, and the peripheral blood mononuclear cells from that sample were used for TCR beta sequencing. The Qiagen DNeasy Blood Extraction Kit was used to extract genomic DNA from the blood cell samples. A few counts support this clone. It has no known antigen specificity. Base qualities are missing; no much larger clone stands one base away.

What the research found in general, with its limitations: In the study, about 150 TCR beta chains were listed as associated with cytomegalovirus. In a later analysis, TCR association rates were found to vary across HLA loci, with the most associated TCRs seen for DRB1 alleles and the fewest for HLA-C alleles. A group of highly shared sequence variants was considered likely to be a technical artifact of the sequencing pipeline. A few of the identified cytomegalovirus-associated TCR beta chains were confirmed in vitro to be specific for cytomegalovirus antigens. Because HLA typing was missing for some donors at each locus, association tests included only the typed subset. Presence/absence analyses assumed roughly uniform sequencing depth across donors, an assumption that may not hold. It was suggested by the authors that the approach could potentially be generalized to other disease states and immunological phenotypes. Most TCR sequences were observed very rarely across donors, whereas some public TCRs were present in many individuals. Strong co-occurrence of HLA alleles, especially DR and DQ, made assigning TCR associations to individual alleles difficult. In a later analysis, HLA-associated TCR beta chains showed more clonal expansion and lower generation probabilities than non-associated chains that were equally common. An association between a missense DCLRE1C variant and V-gene and J-gene trimming of TCR beta chains was found in a later genetic analysis and replicated in an independent cohort. Compared with the approximately 670-donor mean, donors in an Asian-associated ancestry cluster had fewer N-insertions in productive TCRs, according to a later genetic analysis. The 87-base-pair reads could not distinguish some IMGT-functional V segments, including TRBV6-2 and TRBV6-3, so those segments were excluded. The only immune exposure information available for the cohort was CMV serostatus. The cohort was sequenced for TCR beta chains only, and without alpha or paired-chain data the features that could be detected were limited. A further reported finding was that TCR beta sequences accurately predicted the HLA-A and HLA-B alleles for most subjects in the first cohort. Several of the top co-occurrence clusters appeared to be linked to parvovirus B19, influenza, CMV and Epstein-Barr virus, according to a later analysis. In both the original and validation cohorts, the classifier was reported to diagnose cytomegalovirus status with high specificity and sensitivity. According to a later analysis, most CMV-associated TCR beta chains appeared to be HLA-restricted, and the HLA associations seemed to be driven largely by CMV exposure. In an earlier analysis of approximately 590 of the donors, most TCR beta V segments were observed in productive rearrangements about 87% or about 30% of the time, broadly matching IMGT annotations. Roughly 15 rarely observed V segments, including chromosome 9 orphons, were excluded from the earlier analysis of approximately 500 of the donors because counts were too low. In a later analysis, about 17,000 TCR beta sequences were associated with specific HLA alleles at a false discovery rate of 0.05. Linkage disequilibrium might explain the correlated functional status among segregating V segments, but an unknown experimental factor could not be ruled out.

To prepare the library, the immunoSEQ multiplex PCR assay was applied. The multiplex PCR relied on a mix of 60 forward primers for TCR Vbeta segments and 13 reverse primers for TCR Jbeta segments. The CDR3 region of rearranged TCR beta genes was amplified from genomic DNA by a multiplex PCR assay. The Illumina HiSeq System was used to sequence the amplified TCR beta libraries as 87-base-pair reads. As for the original processing: Across the 600 to 700 repertoires, a later analysis counted approximately 83 million unique TCR beta chains, roughly 11 million of which were shared by at least two donors. Raw reads were error-corrected and collapsed into unique sequences with a nearest-neighbor algorithm that merged closely related sequences to remove PCR and sequencing errors. Alignment of CDR3 sequences to IMGT reference sequences was used to assign V, D and J gene segments. Each retained sequence needed at least a six-nucleotide match to both a V gene segment and a J gene segment. A rearrangement was called productive if the CDR3 had no stop codons and remained in frame with V and J, and every other rearrangement was called non-productive. Following IMGT convention, CDR3 was defined as the stretch from the second conserved V-encoded cysteine up to the conserved J-encoded phenylalanine. The earlier analysis of some 550 of the donors excluded any sequence lacking an unambiguous match to a single V gene segment. In an earlier analysis of roughly 500 of the donors, V segments were called functional above 56.7% productive rearrangements and were called segregating when the between-donor standard deviation exceeded 5%. A statistical classification framework was developed to diagnose cytomegalovirus status using the catalog of TCR beta chain sequences. A later analysis assigned V and J genes by comparing TCR nucleotide sequences with IMGT/GENE-DB human TR gene sequences. The TCRdist pipeline was used in a later analysis to assign CDR3 sequences and most-parsimonious VDJ recombination scenarios. In a later analysis, each TCR beta chain was defined by its CDR3 amino acid sequence together with its V-gene family, and reads without a unique V-gene family were excluded. A later analysis removed 550 to 700 highly shared, low-generation-probability nucleotide sequences to deal with suspected cross-contamination and a sequencing artifact. For each public chain, a later analysis derived a clonal expansion index from normalized ranks of inferred template counts within each repertoire. Generation probabilities in a later analysis came from a VDJ recombination model fitted to out-of-frame rearrangements, and those results were checked against IGoR. A later analysis scored TCR-TCR, TCR-HLA and TCR-CMV co-occurrence with hypergeometric tests, applying a repertoire-size bias correction to TCR pairs. False discovery rates were estimated in a later analysis by permuting HLA or CMV assignments 20 times. In a later analysis, co-occurring TCRs were grouped with DBSCAN, and TCRdist sequence similarity was added when clustering was performed within HLA-allele-positive subsets. Repertoires with fewer than 30,000 or more than 120,000 public chains were left out of co-occurrence clustering, as were about 5 repertoires with anomalous nucleotide sharing. Imported from immuneACCESS, the table was reduced by TCRdb to in-frame sequences with V and J called. These copies leave out some clones; in studies compared against another copy, an unresolved V gene accounts for under half, and the cause of the remainder is not known. V and J calls and clone size are copied from that table; D and trimming were computed from the DNA. The sample table contains some 100,000 clones; only one count was recorded for approximately 68% of them. Clones ranked in the top ten supply more than 4.5% of the sample.

Material: PBMCs. This sequence originates from a woman aged 18-30 years in good health and CMV-seropositive. The chain is encoded by TRBV6-5 joined to TRBJ2-3; perhaps TRBD1 is the D gene, with 5 bases matching. The DNA sequence is TGTGCCAGCAGCCTGACAGCCACAGATACGCAGTATTTT. This encodes CASSLTATDTQYF.